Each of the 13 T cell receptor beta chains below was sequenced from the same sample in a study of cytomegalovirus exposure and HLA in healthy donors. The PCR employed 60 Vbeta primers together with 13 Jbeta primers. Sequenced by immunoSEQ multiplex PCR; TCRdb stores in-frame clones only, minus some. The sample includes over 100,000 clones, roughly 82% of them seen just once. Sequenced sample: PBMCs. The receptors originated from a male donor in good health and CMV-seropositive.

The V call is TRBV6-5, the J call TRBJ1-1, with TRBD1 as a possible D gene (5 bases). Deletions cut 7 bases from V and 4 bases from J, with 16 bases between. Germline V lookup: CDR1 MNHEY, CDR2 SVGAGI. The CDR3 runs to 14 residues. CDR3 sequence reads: CASTKGGAVTEAFF. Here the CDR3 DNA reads TGTGCCAGCACCAAGGGAGGGGCGGTCACTGAAGCTTTCTTT.

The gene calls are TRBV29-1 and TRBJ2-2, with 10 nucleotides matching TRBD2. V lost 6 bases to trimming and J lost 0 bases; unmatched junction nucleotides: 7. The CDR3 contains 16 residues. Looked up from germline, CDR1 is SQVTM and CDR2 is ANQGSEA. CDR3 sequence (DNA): TGCAGCGTCTCCGGGACTAGCGAAACGAACACCGGGGAGCTGTTTTTT. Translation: CSVSGTSETNTGELFF.

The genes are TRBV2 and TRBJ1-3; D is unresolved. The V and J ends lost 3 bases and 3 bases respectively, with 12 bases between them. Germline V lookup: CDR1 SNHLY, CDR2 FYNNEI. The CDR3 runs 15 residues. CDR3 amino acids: CASSDSAAYGNTIYF. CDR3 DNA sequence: TGTGCCAGCAGTGACAGTGCGGCGTATGGAAACACCATATATTTT.

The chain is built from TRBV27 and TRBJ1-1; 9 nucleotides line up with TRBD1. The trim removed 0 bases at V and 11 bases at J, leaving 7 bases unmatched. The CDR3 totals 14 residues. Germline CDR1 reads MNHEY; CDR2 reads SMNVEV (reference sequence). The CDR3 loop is CASSLSAGTGYAFF. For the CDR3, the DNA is TGTGCCAGCAGTTTATCGGCAGGGACAGGGTACGCTTTCTTT.

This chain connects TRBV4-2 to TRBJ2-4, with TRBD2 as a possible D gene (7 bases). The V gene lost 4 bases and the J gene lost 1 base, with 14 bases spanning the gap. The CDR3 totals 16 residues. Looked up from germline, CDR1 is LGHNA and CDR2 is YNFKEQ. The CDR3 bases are TGTGCCAGCAGCCTGGGGCGGGGGCGGGCCAAAAACATTCAGTACTTC. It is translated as CASSLGRGRAKNIQYF.

The CDR3 spells CASSSSRLEQYF. Written as DNA, the CDR3 is TGTGCCAGCAGCTCAAGCAGGCTCGAGCAGTACTTC. The chain uses TRBV5-6 and TRBJ2-5; no clear D. The J call is in doubt because the DNA end fits TRBJ2-7 better. The CDR3 is 12 residues long. The germline V gene has CDR1 SGHDT and CDR2 YYEEEE.

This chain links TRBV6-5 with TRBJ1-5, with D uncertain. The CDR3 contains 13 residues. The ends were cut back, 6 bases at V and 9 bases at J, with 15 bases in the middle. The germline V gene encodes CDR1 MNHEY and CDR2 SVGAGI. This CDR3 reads CASSKDAGGPQHF. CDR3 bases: TGTGCCAGCAGCAAGGACGCGGGTGGGCCCCAGCATTTT.

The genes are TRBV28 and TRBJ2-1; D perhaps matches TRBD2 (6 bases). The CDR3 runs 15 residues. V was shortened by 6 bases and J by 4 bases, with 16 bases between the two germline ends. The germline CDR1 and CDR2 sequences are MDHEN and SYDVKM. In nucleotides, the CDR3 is TGTGCCAGCAGACGGGACTCATGGGGTTACAATGAGCAGTTCTTC. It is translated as CASRRDSWGYNEQFF.

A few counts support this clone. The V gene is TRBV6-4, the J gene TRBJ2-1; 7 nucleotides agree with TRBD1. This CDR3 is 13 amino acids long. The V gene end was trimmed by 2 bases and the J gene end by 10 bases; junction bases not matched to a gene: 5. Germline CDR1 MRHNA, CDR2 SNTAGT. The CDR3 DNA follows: TGTGCCAGCAGTGACGGGACAGTCAGAGAGCAGTTCTTC. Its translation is CASSDGTVREQFF.

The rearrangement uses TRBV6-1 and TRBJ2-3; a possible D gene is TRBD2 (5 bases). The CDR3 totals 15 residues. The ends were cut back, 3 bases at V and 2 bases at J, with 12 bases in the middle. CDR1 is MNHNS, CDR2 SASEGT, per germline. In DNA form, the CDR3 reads TGTGCCAGCAGTGAGAGGGTTGGCTACACAGATACGCAGTATTTT. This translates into CASSERVGYTDTQYF.

This CDR3 is CAISREGIASTDTQYF. The CDR3 nucleotides read TGTGCCATTTCCCGGGAAGGGATCGCTAGCACAGATACGCAGTATTTT. The chain is built from TRBV7-8 and TRBJ2-3; D might be TRBD2 (5 bases). This CDR3 has 16 amino acids. Germline V gene lookup returns CDR1 SGHVS and CDR2 FQNEAQ. Trimming took 10 bases from V and 0 from J, leaving 20 bases between them.

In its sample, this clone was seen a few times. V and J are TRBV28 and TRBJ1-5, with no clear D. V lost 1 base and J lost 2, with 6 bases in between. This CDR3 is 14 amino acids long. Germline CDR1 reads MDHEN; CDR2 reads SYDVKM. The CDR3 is CASSLLAGNQPQHF. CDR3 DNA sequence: TGTGCCAGCAGTTTATTGGCAGGCAATCAGCCCCAGCATTTT.

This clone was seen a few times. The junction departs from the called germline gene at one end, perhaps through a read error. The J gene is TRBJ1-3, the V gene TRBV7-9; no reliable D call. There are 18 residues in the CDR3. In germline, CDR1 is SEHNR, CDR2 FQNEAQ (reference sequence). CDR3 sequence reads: CSSSSLVGPSHSGNTIYF. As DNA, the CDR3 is TGTTCCAGCAGCTCATTGGTGGGCCCATCTCACTCTGGAAACACCATATATTTT.